The clone carrying this T cell receptor beta chain was seen many times. Its target is not known. The V segment lost 3 bases and the J segment 1 base; nucleotides outside the gene matches: 5. The CDR3 totals 15 residues. This sample is drawn from a study of response to subunit inactivated influenza vaccine. Study results and limitations: That few new T cells are recruited by each seasonal influenza vaccination was the authors' suggestion.

TCRdb fed the RT-PCR reads into MiXCR, producing one record per CDR3 protein. The sample shows hundreds of thousands of distinct CDR3 sequences, 15% to 18% of them seen only once. This receptor was obtained from a man aged 50 to 60 who received an inactivated influenza vaccine. The source was PBMCs from blood, collected 11 to 12 days after vaccination. This chain connects TRBV12-3 or TRBV12-4 to TRBJ2-5; 7 nucleotides agree with TRBD2. CDR3: CASSLGRARQETQYF. The CDR3 nucleotides are TGTGCCAGCAGTTTGGGGAGGGCACGCCAAGAGACCCAGTACTTC.